This passage covers 8 T cell receptor beta chains from one sample sequenced in a study of T-cell memory formation after mild COVID-19 (TCRdb year 2021). The library was obtained by 5' RACE. Reads for this sample came from an Illumina NovaSeq 6000. Using fastp trimming at Q25 and MiXCR clonotype assembly, TCRdb reanalyzed the public sequencing data and kept in-frame beta chains. Duplicate CDR3 protein sequences are folded into a single record with the most common DNA and genes. This sample holds over 50,000 distinct CDR3 sequences; over 8.5% were observed only once. The ten largest clones capture approximately 10% of the sample. The sequenced sample was PBMCs or a T cell subset sorted from them (not recorded which). The receptors shown here come from an adult woman who had mild COVID-19 (a few samples of this study predate the infection). The sample titles of this study are shuffled in the database, so cell type and time point are left out; the donor was told from shared clones.

Ten or more counts support this clonotype. This chain links TRBV20-1 with TRBJ2-1; D uncertain. V was pared by 2 bases and J by 4 bases, with 12 bases between. This CDR3 is built from 14 residues. The germline V gene has CDR1 DFQATT and CDR2 SNEGSKA (reference sequence). CDR3 loop: CSARPGRSYNEQFF. CDR3 nucleotide sequence: TGCAGTGCTAGACCTGGGCGTTCGTACAATGAGCAGTTCTTC.

This clonotype was seen many times. The V call is TRBV3-1, the J call TRBJ1-6, with D perhaps TRBD1 (5 bases). Germline V lookup: CDR1 LGHDT, CDR2 YNNKEL (reference sequence). Trimming removed 3 bases from V and 7 bases from J, with 7 bases in between. The CDR3 runs to 13 residues. DNA for the CDR3: TGTGCCAGCAGCCACGACAGCAATTCACCCCTCCACTTT. This codes for CASSHDSNSPLHF.

This clonotype was seen just once. Given a much more abundant clone one base away, this may be a read error. The gene calls are TRBV7-9 and TRBJ2-7; D might be TRBD2 (7 bases). The germline gives CDR1 SEHNR, CDR2 FQNEAQ (reference sequence). The CDR3 extends over 15 amino acids. V lost 2 bases, J lost 5 bases, and 16 bases lay in between. The CDR3: CASSLTSGGYNEQYF. The CDR3 nucleotides read TGTGCCAGCAGCTTAACCTCGGGGGGCTACAACGAGCAGTACTTC.

In its sample, this clonotype was seen a few times. This chain uses TRBV5-4 with TRBJ1-6; unclear D gene. The length of the CDR3 is 15 residues. Germline values: CDR1 SGHNT, CDR2 YYREEE (reference sequence). Deletions cut 1 base from V and 4 bases from J, with 9 bases between. CDR3 sequence (DNA): TGTGCCAGCAGCTTGAGGAACGAGTATAATTCACCCCTCCACTTT. Its translation: CASSLRNEYNSPLHF.

This clonotype was counted a few times. The chain links TRBV3-1 to TRBJ2-3; TRBD2 agrees at 8 bases. The V and J ends lost 0 bases and 5 bases, in that order; junction bases with no gene match: 7. CDR1 and CDR2 (germline): LGHDT, YNNKEL (reference sequence). The CDR3 has 16 residues. The CDR3 nucleotides are TGTGCCAGCAGCCAAGATCGAGTCGCGGGGGGAGATACGCAGTATTTT. Translating gives CASSQDRVAGGDTQYF.

There are many counts of this clonotype. The chain is built from TRBV7-9 and TRBJ2-1; maybe TRBD1 (5 bases). The CDR3 is 14 amino acids. Germline V gene sequence: CDR1 SEHNR, CDR2 FQNEAQ (reference sequence). V was cut by 1 base and J by 4 bases, with 8 bases left in between. The DNA for the CDR3 is TGTGCCAGCAGCTTAGAAGACAGATACAATGAGCAGTTCTTC. Protein: CASSLEDRYNEQFF. The variable domain in full, with the rest retrieved from reference TRBV7-9 and TRBJ2-1, is DTGVSQNPRHKITKRGQNVTFRCDPISEHNRLYWYRQTLGQGPEFLTYFQNEAQLEKSRLLSDRFSAERPKGSFSTLEIQRTEQGDSAMYLCASSLEDRYNEQFFGPGTRLTVL.

In this sample, this clonotype turned up many times. The rearrangement uses TRBV7-3 and TRBJ2-5; D remains unclear. The germline V gene encodes CDR1 SGHTA and CDR2 FQGTGA. Trimming took 5 bases from V and 1 from J, leaving 11 bases between them. CDR3 length: 14 residues. CDR3 DNA: TGTGCCAGCAGCCCCGGTATAGCCCAAGAGACCCAGTACTTC. Translated, it gives CASSPGIAQETQYF.

The chain employs TRBV5-1 and TRBJ1-1; the D is unclear. Per the germline V gene, CDR1 is SGHRS and CDR2 is YFSETQ. Deletions cut 0 bases from V and 0 bases from J, with 12 bases between. The CDR3 runs 16 residues. The CDR3 loop is CASSLGRILMNTEAFF. The CDR3 DNA reads as TGCGCCAGCAGCTTGGGCAGGATCCTAATGAACACTGAAGCTTTCTTT.